The rows below give T cell receptor beta chains drawn from one sample of a study of cytomegalovirus exposure and HLA in healthy donors. Sequencing used immunoSEQ multiplex PCR; TCRdb keeps in-frame clones, though not all of them. The table includes roughly 130,000 clones, just under 90% detected once. Sequencing was performed on PBMCs. These receptors came from a man under 40 in good health and CMV-seronegative. The CDR3 runs from the conserved cysteine through the conserved F or W. A D gene is named only where the DNA matches it firmly. The size field is filled for only some rows; it gives once, few, many or a size class.

clone_size	v_call	j_call	d_call	cdr3_nt	cdr3_aa
-	TRBV6-4	TRBJ1-1	-	TGTGCCAGCAGCCAGGGGCAGAACACTGAAGCTTTCTTT	CASSQGQNTEAFF
-	TRBV14	TRBJ1-2	TRBD1	TGTGCCAGCAGCTATCTGACAGGGGGCTCGGGCACCTTC	CASSYLTGGSGTF
-	TRBV5-1	TRBJ2-1	TRBD2	TGCGCCAGCAGCTTGGTAGTAGCGGGGGACCACAATGAGCAGTTCTTC	CASSLVVAGDHNEQFF
-	TRBV2	TRBJ2-7	-	-	CASILDRYEQYF
-	TRBV7-9	TRBJ1-2	-	TGTGCCAGCAGCTTCGGGTATGCGAGACAGGTCTATGGCTACACCTTC	CASSFGYARQVYGYTF
-	TRBV5-5	TRBJ2-7	-	TGTGCCAGCAGCCCGTCCTACGAGCAGTACTTC	CASSPSYEQYF
-	TRBV11-2	TRBJ1-6	-	TGTGCCAGCAGCTTTCAGGGTAGTGCCTATAATTCACCCCTCCACTTT	CASSFQGSAYNSPLHF
once	TRBV29-1	TRBJ2-1	-	TGCAGCGTTGAAGGGCAACGCAATGAGCAGTTCTTC	CSVEGQRNEQFF
-	TRBV19	TRBJ1-1	TRBD1	TGTGCCAGTAGGGCGACAGGGAGCGGCACTGAAGCTTTCTTT	CASRATGSGTEAFF
once	TRBV14	TRBJ1-2	TRBD1	TGTGCCAGCAGCCCCAGGGGACAGCCTTATGGCTACACCTTC	CASSPRGQPYGYTF
-	TRBV18	TRBJ1-1	-	TGTGCCAGCTCACCGAACAGGGTCAACACTGAAGCTTTCTTT	CASSPNRVNTEAFF
-	TRBV11-3	TRBJ1-1	TRBD1	TGTGCCAGCAGCTTAGATTGGGGCACAGGGGCCACTGAAGCTTTCTTT	CASSLDWGTGATEAFF
-	TRBV6-1	TRBJ2-7	-	TGTGCCAGCAAGATTGAGCGAATCTACGAGCAGTACTTC	CASKIERIYEQYF
-	TRBV5-1	TRBJ2-3	TRBD2	TGCGCCAGCAGGCAAGCGGGGGGGGCCACAGATACGCAGTATTTT	CASRQAGGATDTQYF
-	TRBV7-8	TRBJ1-5	-	TGTGCCAGCAGCCAACACCCGGGGTCCGATCAGCCCCAGCATTTT	CASSQHPGSDQPQHF
-	TRBV19	TRBJ2-7	TRBD1	TGTGCCAGTAGTTCTTTCTATGGGACAGGTTACGAGCAGTACTTC	CASSSFYGTGYEQYF
-	TRBV19	TRBJ2-7	TRBD2	TGTGCCAGTAGTATAGGGGGGGGCTACGAGCAGTACTTC	CASSIGGGYEQYF
-	TRBV5-1	TRBJ2-5	TRBD1	TGCGCCAGCAGCTTGGCTTCCGGGACAGGGCACTTTTATGAGACCCAGTACTTC	CASSLASGTGHFYETQYF
-	TRBV7-9	TRBJ1-1	TRBD1	TGTGCCAGCAGCTTAGAACAGGGGGGTAAAGATACTGAAGCTTTCTTT	CASSLEQGGKDTEAFF
few	TRBV11-2	TRBJ2-7	-	TGTGCCAGCAGCACAGGGTTTCTAATCTACGAGCAGTACTTC	CASSTGFLIYEQYF
-	TRBV4-2	TRBJ2-2	-	TGTGCCAGCAGCCACGGGAGTCGGGGTCAAAGCGGCTCGAACACCGGGGAGCTGTTTTTT	CASSHGSRGQSGSNTGELFF
-	TRBV10-2	TRBJ1-4	-	TGCGCCAGCAGCGGGACTAGCGGGGGGGGTTCCAACAATGAAAAACTGTTTTTT	CASSGTSGGGSNNEKLFF